This T cell receptor (beta chain) emerged from a study of shared clonotypes between healthy human individuals. Regarding the study as a whole: Generally, naive subsets (rather than memory subsets) showed larger estimated richness.

Sequencing used immunoSEQ multiplex PCR; TCRdb keeps in-frame clones, though not all of them. The data show over a million clones, 98% seen once. Germline loops: CDR1 SQVTM, CDR2 ANQGSEA. V was pared by 4 bases and J by 0 bases, with 7 bases between. The CDR3 covers 13 residues. The sample holds one count of this clone. The antigen remains undetermined. The chain is built from TRBV29-1 and TRBJ1-5, with D unclear. Sequenced input: naive CD4+ T cells sorted from blood. Described subset: CD45RA+ positively selected. The clonotype originates from a man aged 25-45 years in good health. The CDR3 reads CSVAVDSNQPQHF. CDR3 bases: TGCAGCGTTGCCGTAGATAGCAATCAGCCCCAGCATTTT. Drawing the rest from reference TRBV29-1 and TRBJ1-5, the complete variable domain is SAVISQKPSRDICQRGTSLTIQCQVDSQVTMMFWYRQQPGQSLTLIATANQGSEATYESGFVIDKFPISRPNLTFSTLTVSNMSPEDSSIYLCSVAVDSNQPQHFGDGTRLSIL.